The clone carrying this TCR beta chain was observed a few times. The data belong to a study of early stage breast cancer tumors. CDR1 and CDR2 (germline): SGHTA, FQGTGA. The CDR3 is 13 residues long. Trimming left V 5 bases short and J 6 bases short, with 13 bases between. Method: immunoSEQ multiplex PCR; TCRdb's copy keeps in-frame clones and lacks some. The sample shows approximately 70,000 clones, approximately 84% of them seen only once. Source material: blood. This receptor was taken from a person aged 35 to 50 with breast cancer. The chain couples TRBV7-3 to TRBJ2-5, with TRBD1 as a possible D gene (6 bases). The CDR3 spells CASSPGQKQTQYF. CDR3 nucleotides: TGTGCCAGCAGCCCCGGACAGAAGCAGACCCAGTACTTC. The full variable domain, its missing parts supplied by reference TRBV7-3 and TRBJ2-5, is GAGVSQTPSNKVTEKGKYVELRCDPISGHTALYWYRQSLGQGPEFLIYFQGTGAADDSGLPNDRFFAVRPEGSVSTLKIQRTERGDSAVYLCASSPGQKQTQYFGPGTRLLVL.